These 28 T cell receptor beta chains were sequenced from one sample in a study of cytomegalovirus exposure and HLA in healthy donors (dated by TCRdb to 2017 to 2019). Library preparation employed the immunoSEQ multiplex PCR assay. TCRdb's version of the immuneACCESS table is confined to in-frame rearrangements and falls short of the full clone set. An unresolved V gene accounts for under half of the shortfall where checked; the remainder is of unknown origin. This sample lists about 330,000 clones; roughly 85% were detected once. The ten largest account for around 0.84% of the sample. Specimen: PBMCs. These receptors originate from a woman younger than 35 in good health and CMV-seronegative.

Worth noting for this clone: Relative to the germline gene, one junction end is altered; a read error may explain this. The rearrangement uses TRBV7-7 and TRBJ2-5; 9 bases align to TRBD1. From germline, CDR1 is SSHAT and CDR2 FNYEAQ (reference sequence). The CDR3 covers 15 residues. The CDR3 spells CASTRGWTGASRQYF. CDR3 coding DNA: TGTGCTAGCACCAGGGGTTGGACAGGGGCTTCGCGCCAGTACTTC. Drawing the rest from reference TRBV7-7 and TRBJ2-5, the complete variable domain is GAGVSQSPRYKVTKRGQDVTLRCDPISSHATLYWYQQALGQGPEFLTYFNYEAQPDKSGLPSDRFSAERPEGSISTLTIQRTEQRDSAMYRCASTRGWTGASRQYFGPGTRLLVL.

The genes are TRBV20-1 and TRBJ2-7, with D unresolved. The CDR3 is 10 residues long. Germline loops: CDR1 DFQATT, CDR2 SNEGSKA (reference sequence). V was cut by 6 bases and J by 7 bases, with 10 bases left in between. CDR3 in amino acids: CSANLREQYF. Written as DNA, the CDR3 is TGCAGTGCCAACCTCCGGGAGCAGTACTTC.

This clone was recorded only once. The chain joins TRBV19 to TRBJ1-5; 8 bases line up with TRBD1. This CDR3 comprises 16 residues. The germline gives CDR1 LNHDA, CDR2 SQIVND (reference sequence). After removal of 2 bases from V and 0 bases from J, the junction contained 3 bases not matched to a gene. CDR3 sequence reads: CASSIPGQGSNQPQHF. The CDR3 bases are TGTGCCAGTAGTATACCCGGACAGGGTAGCAATCAGCCCCAGCATTTT. Variable domain in full (rest from reference TRBV19 and TRBJ1-5): DGGITQSPKYLFRKEGQNVTLSCEQNLNHDAMYWYRQDPGQGLRLIYYSQIVNDFQKGDIAEGYSVSREKKESFPLTVTSAQKNPTAFYLCASSIPGQGSNQPQHFGDGTRLSIL.

The genes are TRBV11-1 and TRBJ2-6; no reliable D call. V was pared by 9 bases and J by 1 base, with 7 bases between. The CDR3 length is 13 residues. Germline V gives CDR1 SGHAT, CDR2 FQDESV (reference sequence). CDR3 coding DNA: TGTGCCAGTTCGGAGTCTGGGGCCAACGTCCTGACTTTC. Translating it yields CASSESGANVLTF.

V is TRBV20-1 and J is TRBJ1-4; D gene unclear. The CDR3 length is 10 residues. V lost 6 bases to trimming and J lost 5 bases, with 4 bases between them. Per the germline V gene, CDR1 is DFQATT and CDR2 is SNEGSKA (reference sequence). CDR3 coding DNA: TGCAGTGCCCAAAATGAAAAACTGTTTTTT. As protein: CSAQNEKLFF.

The chain is built from TRBV5-4 and TRBJ2-3; 8 bases are shared with TRBD2. Germline lookup yields CDR1 SGHNT and CDR2 YYREEE (reference sequence). The CDR3 contains 15 residues. Trimming removed 4 bases from V and 6 bases from J; junction bases left unmatched: 10. This chain's CDR3 is CASSPKEGTRDTQYF. The CDR3 DNA reads as TGTGCCAGCAGCCCGAAAGAAGGGACTAGGGATACGCAGTATTTT.

Only one count was recorded for this clone. V gene TRBV2 combines with J gene TRBJ2-2, with 7 bases aligning to TRBD1. The length of the CDR3 is 14 residues. From germline, CDR1 is SNHLY and CDR2 FYNNEI. V lost 10 bases and J lost 6; bases outside the gene matches: 11. CDR3 in amino acids: CATTGTVVPGELFF. The CDR3 DNA follows: TGTGCCACAACCGGGACAGTAGTCCCCGGGGAGCTGTTTTTT.

The chain recombines TRBV5-8 with TRBJ2-3; D uncertain. Germline V lookup: CDR1 SGHTS, CDR2 YDEGEE. The CDR3 consists of 17 residues. The V end was cut by 0 bases, the J end by 3 bases, with 17 bases between. CDR3 region: CASSLGAGHGGTDTQYF. The CDR3 DNA follows: TGTGCCAGCAGCTTGGGAGCAGGCCACGGTGGTACAGATACGCAGTATTTT.

J is TRBJ2-7 and V is TRBV5-1; D perhaps matches TRBD2 (5 bases). The germline gives CDR1 SGHRS, CDR2 YFSETQ. Trimming removed 3 bases at V and 2 bases at J, with 15 bases between. The CDR3 totals 15 residues. The CDR3 nucleotides are TGCGCCAGCAGCTCGTTAGCGAAACACACCTACGAGCAGTACTTC. Protein product: CASSSLAKHTYEQYF. The full variable domain, in which reference TRBV5-1 and TRBJ2-7 provide the parts outside the CDR3, is KAGVTQTPRYLIKTRGQQVTLSCSPISGHRSVSWYQQTPGQGLQFLFEYFSETQRNKGNFPGRFSGRQFSNSRSEMNVSTLELGDSALYLCASSSLAKHTYEQYFGPGTRLTVT.

The genes are TRBV18 and TRBJ2-3; unclear D gene. Germline V gene sequence: CDR1 KGHSH, CDR2 LQKENI. The CDR3 contains 15 residues. The germline V and J ends were trimmed by 0 bases and 8 bases, with 15 bases remaining between them. DNA for the CDR3: TGTGCCAGCTCACCACCGTCCCTAGTAGAGGCTACGCAGTATTTT. As protein: CASSPPSLVEATQYF.

The chain uses TRBV27 and TRBJ2-2; D not certain. The V end lost 5 bases, the J end lost 0 bases, and 13 bases lay between the germline ends. Germline loops: CDR1 MNHEY, CDR2 SMNVEV (reference sequence). This CDR3 spans 16 amino acids. DNA for the CDR3: TGTGCCAGCAGTCCGTCCTACCTAACGAACACCGGGGAGCTGTTTTTT. As protein: CASSPSYLTNTGELFF.

The chain recombines TRBV27 with TRBJ2-1, with D possibly being TRBD1 (6 bases). Germline-derived CDR1 and CDR2 are MNHEY and SMNVEV (reference sequence). Trimming removed 2 bases at V and 9 bases at J, with 14 bases between. This CDR3 comprises 14 residues. The CDR3 nucleotides read TGTGCCAGCAGTTTACGAACGCAGGGGAGTGAGCAGTTCTTC. Protein: CASSLRTQGSEQFF.

The chain recombines TRBV7-2 with TRBJ1-1, with D hard to call. Trimming shortened V by 4 bases and J by 10 bases, and 10 bases separated the two germline ends. CDR3 length: 11 amino acids. CDR1 is SGHTA and CDR2 is FQGNSA in the germline V gene. This chain's CDR3 is CASSSRGGAFF. The CDR3 DNA reads as TGTGCCAGCAGCTCCCGCGGTGGAGCTTTCTTT.

V usage is TRBV5-4 and J usage is TRBJ2-2, with D tentatively TRBD2 (6 bases). Germline assignment: CDR1 SGHNT and CDR2 YYREEE (reference sequence). This CDR3 is 15 amino acids long. The V and J ends lost 0 bases and 5 bases respectively, with 11 bases between them. The CDR3 protein is CASSLDVSGTGELFF. CDR3 bases: TGTGCCAGCAGCTTGGACGTTAGCGGTACCGGGGAGCTGTTTTTT.

This clone was counted between two and nine times. The chain recombines TRBV4-1 with TRBJ2-7; 11 positions agree with TRBD2. V dropped 3 bases and J dropped 6; count of bases not matched to a gene: 7. Germline V gene sequence: CDR1 MGHRA, CDR2 YSYEKL. The CDR3 has 15 residues. CDR3 in DNA: TGCGCCAGCAGCCAGGGGACTAGCGGAACGGGCGAGCAGTACTTC. Its translation is CASSQGTSGTGEQYF.

This rearrangement joins TRBV5-8 to TRBJ2-1; 11 bases are shared with TRBD2. Germline V lookup: CDR1 SGHTS, CDR2 YDEGEE. V gave up 5 bases and J gave up 0 bases; unmatched junction bases: 7. This CDR3 is built from 17 residues. DNA for the CDR3: TGTGCCAGCAGACCTTTAGCGGGAGGGTTCTCCTACAATGAGCAGTTCTTC. Translated, it gives CASRPLAGGFSYNEQFF.

The chain uses TRBV4-2 and TRBJ1-2, with 8 bases matching TRBD1. Germline loops: CDR1 LGHNA, CDR2 YNFKEQ. The CDR3 loop spans 21 amino acids. Trimming took 0 bases from V and 0 from J; bases not matched to a gene: 18. In DNA, the CDR3 is TGTGCCAGCAGCCAAGATTCCAATAGTTGGACAGGGTCAAACCCTAACTATGGCTACACCTTC. It encodes CASSQDSNSWTGSNPNYGYTF.

The V gene is TRBV6-1, the J gene TRBJ1-1; 8 nucleotides align to TRBD1. The CDR3 sequence is 16 residues long. The germline V gene has CDR1 MNHNS and CDR2 SASEGT. J was trimmed by 2 bases and V by 0 bases; bases with no gene match: 5. The DNA for the CDR3 is TGTGCCAGCAGTGAAGCGGGGACAGGTTATAACACTGAAGCTTTCTTT. Its protein is CASSEAGTGYNTEAFF.

This clone was seen only a few times. This sequence joins TRBV5-4 and TRBJ1-2; D perhaps matches TRBD1 (5 bases). V lost 2 bases to trimming and J lost 2 bases, with 16 bases between them. The CDR3 consists of 16 residues. Germline lookup yields CDR1 SGHNT and CDR2 YYREEE (reference sequence). The CDR3 DNA follows: TGTGCCAGCAGCTTTGATTTGGGCAGGGCAAACTATGGCTACACCTTC. Protein product: CASSFDLGRANYGYTF.

This clone was recorded a few times. The chain joins TRBV19 to TRBJ1-5, with 10 bases that match TRBD1. The germline V gene has CDR1 LNHDA and CDR2 SQIVND (reference sequence). V lost 6 bases and J lost 4; bases outside the gene matches: 3. CDR3 length: 14 amino acids. The CDR3 sequence: CASRGTGDNQPQHF. The CDR3 DNA is TGTGCCAGTAGGGGGACAGGGGATAATCAGCCCCAGCATTTT.

J is TRBJ1-5 and V is TRBV6-1; 7 nucleotides line up with TRBD1. Germline trimming cut 6 bases from V and 9 bases from J; bases unmatched to any gene: 14. This CDR3 comprises 15 residues. Germline CDR1 is MNHNS and CDR2 is SASEGT. The CDR3 DNA follows: TGTGCCAGCAGGGAAAGACAGGGCAATCAGTGGCCCCAGCATTTT. Its translation is CASRERQGNQWPQHF.

This sequence joins TRBV19 and TRBJ2-7, with TRBD2 identical over 8 bases. The CDR3 runs to 13 residues. The ends lost 4 bases at V and 3 bases at J; junction bases unmatched: 2. The germline V gene encodes CDR1 LNHDA and CDR2 SQIVND (reference sequence). The CDR3: CASSTGTSYEQYF. DNA for the CDR3: TGTGCCAGTAGTACAGGGACTAGCTACGAGCAGTACTTC.

The J gene is TRBJ2-7, the V gene TRBV27; weak D call: TRBD2 (6 bases). The CDR3 totals 14 residues. Germline V gives CDR1 MNHEY, CDR2 SMNVEV (reference sequence). The V and J ends lost 8 bases and 2 bases respectively, with 16 bases between them. The CDR3 coding sequence is TGTGCCAGCCGACGCGGGACGACCACCTACGAGCAGTACTTC. Amino acids: CASRRGTTTYEQYF.

The chain employs TRBV19 and TRBJ2-7, with a weak D call TRBD2 (7 bases). Trimming stripped 3 bases from V and 0 bases from J, with 15 bases between. The germline gives CDR1 LNHDA, CDR2 SQIVND (reference sequence). This CDR3 contains 16 residues. CDR3 coding DNA: TGTGCCAGTAGTATCTCGGGGGGCCCGAGCTCCTACGAGCAGTACTTC. Amino acid sequence: CASSISGGPSSYEQYF.

The table lists this clone with a count of one. This chain uses TRBV6-5 with TRBJ2-7; TRBD2 aligns across 8 bases. V gave up 3 bases and J gave up 0 bases; unmatched junction bases: 7. The CDR3 totals 16 residues. The germline gives CDR1 MNHEY, CDR2 SVGAGI. CDR3 coding DNA: TGTGCCAGCAGTTATGGAGCGGGAGCCAACTCCTACGAGCAGTACTTC. Translated: CASSYGAGANSYEQYF.

The V and J genes are TRBV5-4 and TRBJ2-1, with 7 bases fitting TRBD2. The V segment lost 0 bases and the J segment 0 bases; nucleotides outside the gene matches: 3. The CDR3 loop spans 16 amino acids. In germline, CDR1 is SGHNT, CDR2 YYREEE (reference sequence). CDR3 nucleotide sequence: TGTGCCAGCAGCTTGGGGCTAGCGGCCTCCTACAATGAGCAGTTCTTC. It is translated as CASSLGLAASYNEQFF. Full variable domain (missing parts from reference TRBV5-4 and TRBJ2-1): ETGVTQSPTHLIKTRGQQVTLRCSSQSGHNTVSWYQQALGQGPQFIFQYYREEENGRGNFPPRFSGLQFPNYSSELNVNALELDDSALYLCASSLGLAASYNEQFFGPGTRLTVL.

The chain combines TRBV4-3 with TRBJ1-2; D not resolved. CDR1 is LGHNA, CDR2 YSLEER, per germline. The CDR3 has 14 amino acids. V lost 0 bases, J lost 6 bases, and 11 bases lay in between. The DNA of the CDR3 is TGCGCCAGCAGCCAAGAGGGCAGGTCCCATGGCTACACCTTC. Translated, it gives CASSQEGRSHGYTF.

Turning to this clone: A read error may produce the germline difference seen at one junction end. This sequence joins TRBV6-5 and TRBJ2-2, with 7 bases matching TRBD2. This CDR3 is built from 13 residues. Germline lookup yields CDR1 MNHEY and CDR2 SVGAGI. CDR3 in DNA: TGTGCCACCAGTCGGGGGGATGGCGGGGAGCTGTTTTTT. This sequence encodes CATSRGDGGELFF.